This T cell receptor (beta chain) appears in the sequencing data of a study of early T cells in non-severe SARS-CoV-2 infection. Background on the study: Bulk RNA taken from unsorted whole blood was sequenced, leaving chains unpaired.

The CDR3 runs 12 residues. CDR1 is DFQATT and CDR2 is SNEGSKA in the germline V gene (reference sequence). The V end lost 2 bases, the J end lost 6 bases, and 10 bases lay between the germline ends. The TCR library protocol was used to attach unique molecular identifiers. These identifiers were attached to individual cDNA molecules. TCRdb reanalysed the 5' RACE reads using MiXCR and keeps one entry per CDR3 protein. The sample carries about 80,000 distinct CDR3 sequences, less than 15% recorded once. General study points: CD4 and private specificities were missed by VDJdb matching, which favored anti-spike CD8 responses.

To note about this clonotype: What it binds is unknown.

This chain links TRBV20-1 with TRBJ1-1, with unresolved D. The TCR sequence derives from an adult who was a healthcare worker with PCR-confirmed SARS-CoV-2 infection or an uninfected control (not recorded which). The donor label of this sample is uncertain. The sequencing used whole blood, collected at baseline. CDR3 in amino acids: CSARSSGSEAFF. The CDR3 DNA reads as TGCAGTGCTAGAAGTTCCGGGTCTGAAGCTTTCTTT.